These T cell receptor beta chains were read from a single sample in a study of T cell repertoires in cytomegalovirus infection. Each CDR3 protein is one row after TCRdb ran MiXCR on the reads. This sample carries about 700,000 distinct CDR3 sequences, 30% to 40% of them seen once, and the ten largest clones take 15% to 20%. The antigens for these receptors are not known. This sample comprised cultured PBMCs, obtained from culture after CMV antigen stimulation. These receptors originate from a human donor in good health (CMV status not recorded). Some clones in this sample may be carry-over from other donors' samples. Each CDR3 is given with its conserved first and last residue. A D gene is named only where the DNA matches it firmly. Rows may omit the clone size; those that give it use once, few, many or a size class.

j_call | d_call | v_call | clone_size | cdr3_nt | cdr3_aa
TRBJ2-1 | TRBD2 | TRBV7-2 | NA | TGTGCCAGCAGCTTAAGGTCGGGCGGGAGCTCCTACAATGAGCAGTTCTTC | CASSLRSGGSSYNEQFF
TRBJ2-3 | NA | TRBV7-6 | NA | TGTGCCAGCAGCGCTGGGACGGGCAGCACAGATACGCAGTATTTT | CASSAGTGSTDTQYF
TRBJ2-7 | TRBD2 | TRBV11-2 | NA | TGTGCCAGCAGCTTAGAGTTCGGTCCGGGAGGGCTTAACGAGCAGTACTTC | CASSLEFGPGGLNEQYF
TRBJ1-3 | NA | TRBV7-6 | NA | TGTGCCAGCAGCTTAGTTGCCAGGGGTGGAAACACCATATATTTT | CASSLVARGGNTIYF
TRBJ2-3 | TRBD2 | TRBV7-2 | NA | TGTGCCAGCAGCAGACTAGCGGGGTCTAGCACAGATACGCAGTATTTT | CASSRLAGSSTDTQYF
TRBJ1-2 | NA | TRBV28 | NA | TGTGCCAGCAGTTCGGGGGATCCCTATGGCTACACCTTC | CASSSGDPYGYTF
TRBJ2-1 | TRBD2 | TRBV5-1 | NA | TGCGCCAGCAGCTTGGCCGTCTCATACCGGGACTACAAATACAATGAGCAGTTCTTC | CASSLAVSYRDYKYNEQFF
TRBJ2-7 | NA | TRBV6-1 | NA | TGTGCCAGCAGCCCTCGTACCTGGGAGTACGAGCAGTACTTC | CASSPRTWEYEQYF
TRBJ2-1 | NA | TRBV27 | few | TGTGCCAGCACCCCTATCTGGGGCAACTACAATGAGCAGTTCTTC | CASTPIWGNYNEQFF
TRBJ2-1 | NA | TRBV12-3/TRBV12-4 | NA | TGTGCCAGCAGGGATTGGTCGGAGGGCAATGAGCAGTTCTTC | CASRDWSEGNEQFF
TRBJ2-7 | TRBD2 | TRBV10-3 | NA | TGTGCCATCAGTAAACTAGCGGGGGGGTCTTACGAGCAGTACTTC | CAISKLAGGSYEQYF
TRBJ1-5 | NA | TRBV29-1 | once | TGCAGCGCCCTGACAGCTATCAATCAGCCCCAGCATTTT | CSALTAINQPQHF
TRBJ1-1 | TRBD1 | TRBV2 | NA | TGTGCCAGCAGTGGCAGGACAGGGTGGGACACTGAAGCTTTCTTT | CASSGRTGWDTEAFF
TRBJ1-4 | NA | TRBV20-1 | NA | TGCAGTGCTAGAGAAGCGGCTACAACTAATGAAAAACTGTTTTTT | CSAREAATTNEKLFF
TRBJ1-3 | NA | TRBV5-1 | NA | TGCGCCAGCAGCTTGGGCCCAGGGAACGGAAACACCATATATTTT | CASSLGPGNGNTIYF
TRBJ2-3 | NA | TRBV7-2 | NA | TGTGCCAGCAGCTGGGAGACAGCTCCGGATACGCAGTATTTT | CASSWETAPDTQYF
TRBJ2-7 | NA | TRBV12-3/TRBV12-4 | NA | TGTGCCAGCAGTCCCCGAGGGGCTCGAGAGCAGTACTTC | CASSPRGAREQYF
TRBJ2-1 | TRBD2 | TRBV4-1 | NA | TGTGCCAGCAGCCAAGATCTTTTGCGGGAGAATGAGCAGTTCTTC | CASSQDLLRENEQFF
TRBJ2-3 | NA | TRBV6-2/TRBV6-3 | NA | TGTGCCAGCAGTTACCTGTCAGATACGCAGTATTTT | CASSYLSDTQYF
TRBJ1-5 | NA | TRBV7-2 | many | TGTGCCAGCAGCTTCCCGCATCAGCCCCAGCATTTT | CASSFPHQPQHF
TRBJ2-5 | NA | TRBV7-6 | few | TGTGCCAGCTCACAGTCCCAAGAGACCCAGTACTTC | CASSQSQETQYF
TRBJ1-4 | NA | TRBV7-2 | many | TGTGCCAGCAGCTTAAGGCGGGGTACTAATGAAAAACTGTTTTTT | CASSLRRGTNEKLFF
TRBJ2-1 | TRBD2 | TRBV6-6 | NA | TGTGCCAGCATAGCTAGCGGGTACAATGAGCAGTTCTTC | CASIASGYNEQFF
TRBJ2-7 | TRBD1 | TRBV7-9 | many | TGTGCCAGCAGCTTGGGACAGGGGAAGGCCTACGAGCAGTACTTC | CASSLGQGKAYEQYF
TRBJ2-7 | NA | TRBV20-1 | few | TGCAGTGCTAGCCCCTTAGTTTACGAGCAGTACTTC | CSASPLVYEQYF